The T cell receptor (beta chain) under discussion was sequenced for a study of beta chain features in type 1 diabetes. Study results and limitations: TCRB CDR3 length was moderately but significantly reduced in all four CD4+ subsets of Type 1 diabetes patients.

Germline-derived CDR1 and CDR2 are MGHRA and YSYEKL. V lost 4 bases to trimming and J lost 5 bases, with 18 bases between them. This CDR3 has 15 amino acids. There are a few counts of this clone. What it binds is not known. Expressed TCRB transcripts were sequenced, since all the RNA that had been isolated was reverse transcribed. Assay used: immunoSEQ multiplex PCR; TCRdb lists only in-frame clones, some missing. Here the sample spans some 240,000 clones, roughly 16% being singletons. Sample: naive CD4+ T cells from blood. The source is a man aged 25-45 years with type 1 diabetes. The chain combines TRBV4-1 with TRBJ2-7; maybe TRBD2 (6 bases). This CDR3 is CASSPIGGQRNEQYF. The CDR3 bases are TGCGCCAGCAGCCCGATAGGAGGGCAGAGAAACGAGCAGTACTTC.